The rows below give T cell receptor beta chains drawn from one sample of a study of T-cell memory formation after mild COVID-19. TCRdb independently ran MiXCR on the 5' RACE reads; one entry per CDR3 protein. Here the sample spans roughly 370,000 distinct CDR3 sequences, about a sixth being singletons. The source material was PBMCs or a T cell subset sorted from them (not recorded which). Receptor source: a man between 18 and 29 years old who had mild COVID-19 (a few samples of this study predate the infection). Cell type and time point are not known. Both conserved end residues are part of each CDR3. D genes are given only for firm matches. Expanded clones are given a class, and other clones once, few, many or no size at all.

CDR3 protein	CDR3 DNA	V gene	D gene	clone size	J gene
CASSQVAHWNTEAFF	TGTGCCAGCAGCCAAGTTGCACACTGGAACACTGAAGCTTTCTTT	TRBV14	-	once	TRBJ1-1
CASSPTGGGETQYF	TGTGCCAGCAGCCCGACTGGGGGGGGAGAGACCCAGTACTTC	TRBV7-3	TRBD2	few	TRBJ2-5
CASSLPISDEQFF	TGCGCCAGCAGCTTGCCAATTAGCGATGAGCAGTTCTTC	TRBV5-1	-	many	TRBJ2-1
CSANYWTGKVETQYF	TGCAGTGCTAATTACTGGACAGGGAAGGTGGAGACCCAGTACTTC	TRBV20-1	TRBD1	few	TRBJ2-5
CASSQGVSRGTTQYF	TGCGCCAGCAGCCAAGGGGTGAGCAGGGGGACGACCCAGTACTTC	TRBV4-3	TRBD1	-	TRBJ2-5
CSARPQTGYNEQFF	TGCAGTGCTAGACCTCAGACAGGCTACAATGAGCAGTTCTTC	TRBV20-1	-	few	TRBJ2-1
CASSQDPTAYNEQFF	TGCGCCAGCAGCCAAGATCCGACAGCCTACAATGAGCAGTTCTTC	TRBV4-3	-	-	TRBJ2-1
CASSSQGRINGELFF	TGTGCCAGCAGCTCGCAGGGGAGGATAAACGGGGAGCTGTTTTTT	TRBV7-2	-	many	TRBJ2-2
CASSYSWGTVNTEAFF	TGTGCCAGCAGTTACTCTTGGGGGACAGTGAACACTGAAGCTTTCTTT	TRBV6-5	TRBD1	-	TRBJ1-1
CASSPNPAMGPTNEKLFF	TGTGCCAGCTCACCAAATCCCGCGATGGGACCAACTAATGAAAAACTGTTTTTT	TRBV18	-	few	TRBJ1-4
CASSLSAGAPSWETQYF	TGTGCCAGCAGCCTAAGTGCAGGGGCCCCATCGTGGGAGACCCAGTACTTC	TRBV7-8	-	many	TRBJ2-5
CASSASRGGNTGELFF	TGTGCCAGCAGCGCGTCCCGGGGGGGTAACACCGGGGAGCTGTTTTTT	TRBV7-9	TRBD2	-	TRBJ2-2
CSAKTRRTEGTQYF	TGCAGTGCGAAGACCCGCCGGACGGAGGGTACGCAGTATTTT	TRBV20-1	-	few	TRBJ2-3
CASSTDNTEAFF	TGCGCCAGCAGCACGGACAACACTGAAGCTTTCTTT	TRBV5-1	-	-	TRBJ1-1
CASSVWTPGTDTQYF	TGCGCCAGCAGCGTATGGACACCAGGCACAGATACGCAGTATTTT	TRBV5-1	-	few	TRBJ2-3
CASSLEQRGNSGANVLTF	TGCGCCAGCAGCTTGGAACAGAGGGGAAACTCTGGGGCCAACGTCCTGACTTTC	TRBV5-1	-	-	TRBJ2-6
CASSPSTGGGLETQYF	TGTGCCAGCAGTCCGTCGACAGGGGGCGGGCTGGAGACCCAGTACTTC	TRBV28	TRBD1	-	TRBJ2-5
CASSQTLTENTEAFF	TGCGCCAGCAGCCAAACACTGACAGAGAACACTGAAGCTTTCTTT	TRBV4-1	-	-	TRBJ1-1
CASSLDALYNEQFF	TGCGCCAGCAGCTTGGACGCCCTCTACAATGAGCAGTTCTTC	TRBV5-1	-	few	TRBJ2-1
CASSERVDQPQHF	TGTGCCAGCAGCGAAAGGGTCGATCAGCCCCAGCATTTT	TRBV7-9	-	few	TRBJ1-5
CASSLDWDSEAFF	TGTGCCAGCAGCTTAGATTGGGACAGTGAAGCTTTCTTT	TRBV7-7	TRBD1	-	TRBJ1-1
CASSLLWQDSPLHF	TGTGCCAGCAGCTTACTTTGGCAGGATTCACCCCTCCACTTT	TRBV7-2	-	few	TRBJ1-6
CASSLGTSGGLWADTQYF	TGTGCCAGCAGCTTAGGCACTAGCGGGGGGCTGTGGGCAGATACGCAGTATTTT	TRBV11-2	TRBD2	many	TRBJ2-3
CASSQVSARSYGGANVLTF	TGTGCCAGCAGCCAAGTTTCGGCCAGGTCCTACGGTGGGGCCAACGTCCTGACTTTC	TRBV3-1	-	-	TRBJ2-6
CSVVSGNEQFF	TGCAGCGTTGTTTCCGGGAATGAGCAGTTCTTC	TRBV29-1	-	few	TRBJ2-1
CATSTSSARQPQHF	TGTGCCACCAGCACCTCTTCAGCTCGTCAGCCCCAGCATTTT	TRBV15	-	-	TRBJ1-5
CASSSQQGAGELFF	TGTGCTAGCAGCTCCCAACAGGGGGCCGGGGAGCTGTTTTTT	TRBV7-7	TRBD1	many	TRBJ2-2
CASSSERGGTDTQYF	TGTGCCAGCAGTTCCGAACGGGGGGGCACAGATACGCAGTATTTT	TRBV6-2/TRBV6-3	TRBD2	-	TRBJ2-3
CASSQVGGAQDTQYF	TGCGCCAGCAGCCAAGTTGGGGGGGCACAAGATACGCAGTATTTT	TRBV4-1	-	-	TRBJ2-3
CASSLQGRAYNEQFF	TGTGCCAGCAGCTTACAGGGTCGGGCCTACAATGAGCAGTTCTTC	TRBV5-4	-	-	TRBJ2-1
CASSLQDGYGYTF	TGCGCCAGCAGCTTGCAGGATGGGTATGGCTACACCTTC	TRBV5-1	-	-	TRBJ1-2
CSLGAGGIAISYNEQFF	TGCAGCCTGGGCGCAGGGGGAATTGCGATCTCCTACAATGAGCAGTTCTTC	TRBV20-1	TRBD1	-	TRBJ2-1
CASSRGPDSYGYTF	TGCGCCAGCAGCAGGGGGCCGGATTCCTATGGCTACACCTTC	TRBV5-1	TRBD1	-	TRBJ1-2
CASSLLVSGGMAVDTF	TGTGCCAGCAGCCTTTTGGTGTCAGGGGGTATGGCTGTCGACACCTTC	TRBV7-9	TRBD1	-	TRBJ1-2
CASSATSGDTGELFF	TGTGCCAGCAGCGCTACTAGCGGGGACACCGGGGAGCTGTTTTTT	TRBV12-3/TRBV12-4	TRBD2	-	TRBJ2-2
CASSQQRGVTDTQYF	TGTGCCAGCAGCCAACAGCGGGGGGTCACAGATACGCAGTATTTT	TRBV3-1	TRBD2	few	TRBJ2-3
CATQFSGANVLTF	TGTGCCACCCAATTCTCTGGGGCCAACGTCCTGACTTTC	TRBV6-1	-	-	TRBJ2-6
CASSPASRTDTQYF	TGTGCCAGCAGCCCCGCCTCTAGGACAGATACGCAGTATTTT	TRBV12-3/TRBV12-4	-	-	TRBJ2-3
CASSRTGLGYGYTF	TGTGCCAGCAGCCGCACAGGGTTGGGCTATGGCTACACCTTC	TRBV7-2	-	-	TRBJ1-2
CSARVTWGRGNQETQYF	TGCAGTGCTAGAGTCACTTGGGGGCGGGGTAACCAAGAGACCCAGTACTTC	TRBV20-1	-	-	TRBJ2-5
CASSSYTSGANVLTF	TGTGCCAGCAGCTCCTACACCTCTGGGGCCAACGTCCTGACTTTC	TRBV7-3	-	-	TRBJ2-6
CASSLRGDEQYF	TGTGCCAGCAGTTTACGGGGGGACGAGCAGTACTTC	TRBV12-3/TRBV12-4	TRBD2	many	TRBJ2-7
CASSPESQETQYF	TGTGCCAGCAGCCCGGAGTCCCAAGAGACCCAGTACTTC	TRBV13	-	-	TRBJ2-5
CASSSRTGHEAFF	TGTGCCAGCAGTTCCCGGACAGGGCATGAAGCTTTCTTT	TRBV27	TRBD1	-	TRBJ1-1
CASSYSNGYYGYTF	TGTGCCAGCAGTTACTCTAACGGCTACTATGGCTACACCTTC	TRBV6-5	-	-	TRBJ1-2
CASTWTGDYGYTF	TGTGCCAGCACCTGGACAGGGGACTATGGCTACACCTTC	TRBV12-3/TRBV12-4	TRBD1	few	TRBJ1-2
CASSAPGGTEAFF	TGTGCCAGCAGTGCGCCAGGGGGCACTGAAGCTTTCTTT	TRBV28	TRBD1	-	TRBJ1-1
CSARDPGVSYNEQFF	TGCAGTGCTAGAGATCCGGGGGTGTCCTACAATGAGCAGTTCTTC	TRBV20-1	-	-	TRBJ2-1
CASSEQGNQPQHF	TGTGCCAGCAGTGAACAGGGGAACCAGCCCCAGCATTTT	TRBV6-2/TRBV6-3	TRBD1	few	TRBJ1-5
CASSLRQENTEAFF	TGTGCCAGCAGTTTGAGACAGGAGAACACTGAAGCTTTCTTT	TRBV28	-	-	TRBJ1-1
CAISEDPGRLNYEQYF	TGTGCCATCAGTGAGGACCCGGGGAGACTGAACTACGAGCAGTACTTC	TRBV10-3	-	few	TRBJ2-7
CASSKRGGPNTGELFF	TGTGCCAGCAGCAAGCGGGGGGGACCAAACACCGGGGAGCTGTTTTTT	TRBV7-6	TRBD2	few	TRBJ2-2
CASSLDTDLAKNIQYF	TGCGCCAGCAGCTTGGATACTGATCTAGCCAAAAACATTCAGTACTTC	TRBV5-1	-	few	TRBJ2-4
CASSDAGGWYEQYF	TGTGCCAGCAGTGACGCGGGGGGGTGGTACGAGCAGTACTTC	TRBV12-3/TRBV12-4	TRBD2	few	TRBJ2-7